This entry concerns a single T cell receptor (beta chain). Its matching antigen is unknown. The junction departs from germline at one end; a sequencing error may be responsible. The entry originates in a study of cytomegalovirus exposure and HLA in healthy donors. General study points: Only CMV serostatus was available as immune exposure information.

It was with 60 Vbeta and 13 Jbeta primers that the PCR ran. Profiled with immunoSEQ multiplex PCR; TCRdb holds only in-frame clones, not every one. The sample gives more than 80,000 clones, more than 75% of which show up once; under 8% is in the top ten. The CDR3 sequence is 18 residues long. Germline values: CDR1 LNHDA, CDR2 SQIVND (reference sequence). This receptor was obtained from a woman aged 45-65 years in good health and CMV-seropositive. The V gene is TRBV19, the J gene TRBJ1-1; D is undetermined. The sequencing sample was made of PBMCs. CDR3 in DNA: TGTACCAGTATACCCTCCCGGGGTGGATCCTCGAGGAACACTGAAGCTTTCTTT. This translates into CTSIPSRGGSSRNTEAFF.